One and the same sample provided the 8 T cell receptor beta chains below, sequenced in a study of OX40 agonist ivuxolimab in advanced cancers. Libraries were prepared by immunoSEQ multiplex PCR; TCRdb keeps only in-frame clonotypes and omits some of them. The repertoire holds 100,000 or so clones, 85% to 90% seen once, with around 1.8% in the top ten. Sequenced material: CD4+ or CD8+ T cells sorted from blood, taken in a trial of the OX40 agonist ivuxolimab. Every receptor here comes from an adult with an advanced solid tumor such as melanoma, head and neck, liver or kidney cancer.

Of note for this clone: Other DNA sequences in this specimen translate into the identical CDR3. The chain is built from TRBV11-2 and TRBJ2-7; possibly TRBD1 for D (5 bases). The CDR3 is 12 residues long. Trimming stripped 5 bases from V and 3 bases from J, with 8 bases between. Germline V gene sequence: CDR1 SGHAT, CDR2 FQNNGV. The CDR3 loop is CASSPTGYEQYF. DNA for the CDR3: TGTGCCAGCAGCCCAACAGGCTACGAGCAGTACTTC.

V usage is TRBV5-4 and J usage is TRBJ1-1; tentative D call: TRBD1 (5 bases). The CDR3 consists of 13 residues. The V gene lost 2 bases and the J gene lost 1 base, with 6 bases spanning the gap. Germline V gene lookup returns CDR1 SGHNT and CDR2 YYREEE (reference sequence). CDR3 residues: CASSFGGNTEAFF. The CDR3 DNA reads as TGTGCCAGCAGCTTCGGGGGGAACACTGAAGCTTTCTTT.

The chain has TRBV14 and TRBJ2-7; 10 nucleotides agree with TRBD2. The CDR3 loop spans 16 amino acids. Per germline, CDR1 SGHDN and CDR2 FVKESK. V was pared by 1 base and J by 5 bases, with 8 bases of the junction left unmatched. The DNA of the CDR3 is TGTGCCAGCAGCCAAGTGGGGGCTAGCGGGAGAAACGAGCAGTACTTC. It translates to CASSQVGASGRNEQYF.

CDR3 protein: CASSLRSRQRDSYNEQFF. The CDR3 DNA sequence: TGTGCCAGCAGCTTAAGATCTCGACAGAGGGATTCCTACAATGAGCAGTTCTTC. This chain links TRBV11-2 with TRBJ2-1; the D call may be TRBD1 or TRBD2 (5 bases each). Germline loops: CDR1 SGHAT, CDR2 FQNNGV. CDR3 size: 18 residues. Trimming took off 2 bases at V and 1 base at J, with 18 bases between the two ends. Full variable domain (outside the CDR3, taken from reference TRBV11-2 and TRBJ2-1): EAGVAQSPRYKIIEKRQSVAFWCNPISGHATLYWYQQILGQGPKLLIQFQNNGVVDDSQLPKDRFSAERLKGVDSTLKIQPAKLEDSAVYLCASSLRSRQRDSYNEQFFGPGTRLTVL.

This clone occurred a few times. The chain has TRBV11-1 and TRBJ2-7; 9 bases are shared with TRBD2. The germline gives CDR1 SGHAT, CDR2 FQDESV (reference sequence). The junction had 8 bases not matched to a gene; V was cut back by 5 bases and J by 3 bases. The CDR3 has 15 residues. CDR3 protein: CASSLTDSGGYEQYF. In nucleotides, the CDR3 is TGTGCCAGCAGCCTAACTGATAGCGGGGGCTACGAGCAGTACTTC.

This clone was observed a single time. This chain joins TRBV5-1 and TRBJ2-1; possible D gene TRBD2, 6 bases. Looked up from germline, CDR1 is SGHRS and CDR2 is YFSETQ. CDR3 length: 14 residues. The ends were cut back, 3 bases at V and 1 base at J, with 8 bases in the middle. In nucleotides, the CDR3 is TGCGCCAGCAGCTACCTAGCGTCCTACAATGAGCAGTTCTTC. Translation gives CASSYLASYNEQFF.

V usage is TRBV7-2 and J usage is TRBJ2-5; 7 bases are a match to TRBD2. The germline CDR1 and CDR2 sequences are SGHTA and FQGNSA. There are 14 residues in the CDR3. V lost 5 bases, J lost 4 bases, and 7 bases stayed unmatched. CDR3: CASSLRLAGETQYF. The CDR3, as DNA: TGTGCCAGCAGCCTAAGACTAGCAGGAGAGACCCAGTACTTC. The variable domain in full, with the rest retrieved from reference TRBV7-2 and TRBJ2-5, is GAGVSQSPSNKVTEKGKDVELRCDPISGHTALYWYRQSLGQGLEFLIYFQGNSAPDKSGLPSDRFSAERTGGSVSTLTIQRTQQEDSAVYLCASSLRLAGETQYFGPGTRLLVL.

The chain has TRBV30 and TRBJ1-1; D gene unclear. The germline V gene has CDR1 GTSNPN and CDR2 SVGIG (reference sequence). The CDR3 spans 13 residues. V lost 7 bases to trimming and J lost 4 bases, with 16 bases between them. The chain's CDR3 is CAYSRAGGTEAFF. In DNA form, the CDR3 reads TGTGCCTATTCAAGGGCGGGTGGCACTGAAGCTTTCTTT.